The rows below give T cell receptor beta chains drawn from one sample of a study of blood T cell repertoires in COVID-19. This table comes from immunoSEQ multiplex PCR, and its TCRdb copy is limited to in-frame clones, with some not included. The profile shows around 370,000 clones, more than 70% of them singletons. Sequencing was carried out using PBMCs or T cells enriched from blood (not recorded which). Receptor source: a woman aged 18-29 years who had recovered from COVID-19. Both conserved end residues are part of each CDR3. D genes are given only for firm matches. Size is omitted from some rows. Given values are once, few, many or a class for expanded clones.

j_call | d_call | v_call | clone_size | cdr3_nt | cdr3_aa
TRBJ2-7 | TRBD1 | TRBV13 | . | TGTGCCAGCAGCTTAAGGGGGACAGGGCCTGCCTACGAGCAGTACTTC | CASSLRGTGPAYEQYF
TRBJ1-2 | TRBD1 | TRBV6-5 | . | TGTGCCAGCAGTTACTCTCTTTACAGGGGAGGCTACACCTTC | CASSYSLYRGGYTF
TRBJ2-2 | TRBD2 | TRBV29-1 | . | TGCAGCGTTCAGACTAGCGGGGACACCGGGGAGCTGTTTTTT | CSVQTSGDTGELFF
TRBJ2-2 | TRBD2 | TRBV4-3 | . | TGCGCCAGCAGCCAAGGTGTCGGCGGGGGGGTGAGCACCGGGGAGCTGTTTTTT | CASSQGVGGGVSTGELFF
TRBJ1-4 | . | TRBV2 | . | TGTGCCAGCACCCTCACACGGGGGAGGGAAAAACTGTTTTTT | CASTLTRGREKLFF
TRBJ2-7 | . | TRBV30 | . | TGTGCCTGGAGGCTGCCCTGGGCAGGGGACGAGCAGTACTTC | CAWRLPWAGDEQYF
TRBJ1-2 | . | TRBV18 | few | TGTGCCAGCTCTAAGGGGTCGTGGGGCGATGGCTACACCTTC | CASSKGSWGDGYTF
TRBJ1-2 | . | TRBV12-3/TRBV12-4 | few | TGTGCCAGCAGTCTGACAGGCGGCTATGGCTACACCTTC | CASSLTGGYGYTF
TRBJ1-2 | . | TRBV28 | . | TGTGCCAGCAGTCCGACGGCCTCGCGGTACTATGGCTACACCTTC | CASSPTASRYYGYTF
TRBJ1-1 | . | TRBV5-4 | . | TGTGCCAGCAGCTTAGCAGGGGTACACTTTGCGACTGAAGCTTTCTTT | CASSLAGVHFATEAFF
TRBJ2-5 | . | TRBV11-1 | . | TGTGCCAGCAGCCCTAGGGGGGGGGAGACCCAGTACTTC | CASSPRGGETQYF
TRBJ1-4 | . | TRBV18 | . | TGTGCCAGCTCACCCTCAACTGCGGGCGAAAAACTGTTTTTT | CASSPSTAGEKLFF
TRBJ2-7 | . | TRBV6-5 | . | TGTGCCAGCGAATTAAAGGCGACGGGGGAGCAGTACTTC | CASELKATGEQYF
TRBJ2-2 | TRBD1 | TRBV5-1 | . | TGCGCCAGCAAGGACAGGGGGTTCTCCGGGGAGCTGTTTTTT | CASKDRGFSGELFF
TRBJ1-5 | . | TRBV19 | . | TGTGCCAGTTCCCCCTCCGGGTTCAATCAGCCCCAGCATTTT | CASSPSGFNQPQHF
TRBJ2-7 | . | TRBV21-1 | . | TGTGCCAGCAGCAAAGGTAGCTACGAGCAGTACTTC | CASSKGSYEQYF
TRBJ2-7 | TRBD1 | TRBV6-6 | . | TGTGCCAGCACCCCCCGGGACAGGGGCGACGAGCAGTACTTC | CASTPRDRGDEQYF
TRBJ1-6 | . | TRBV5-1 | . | TGCGCCAGCAGCCCGCGGCCGTTGACTCCATCGGGTAATTCACCCCTCCACTTT | CASSPRPLTPSGNSPLHF
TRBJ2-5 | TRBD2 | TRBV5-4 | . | TGTGCCAGCAGCCGCGGGGGGGCCGAGACCCAGTACTTC | CASSRGGAETQYF
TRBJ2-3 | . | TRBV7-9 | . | TGTGCCAGCAGCCTGCGCAGGGGAAGGACAGATACGCAGTATTTT | CASSLRRGRTDTQYF
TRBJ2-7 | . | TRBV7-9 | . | TGTGCCAGCAGCATACAGGGTTCGTGGCAGTACTTC | CASSIQGSWQYF
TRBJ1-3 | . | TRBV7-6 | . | TGTGCCAGCAGCCTAACTCCAAACTCTGGAAACACCATATATTTT | CASSLTPNSGNTIYF
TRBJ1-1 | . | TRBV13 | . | TGTGCCAGCAGCCCTCATTTACGGCGGGGCACTGAAGCTTTCTTT | CASSPHLRRGTEAFF
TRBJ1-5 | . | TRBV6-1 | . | TGTGCCAGCAGCACAGGGCTTCAGCCCCAGCATTTT | CASSTGLQPQHF
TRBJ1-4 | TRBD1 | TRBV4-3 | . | TGCGCCAGCAGCCAAGATAAGACAGGGGATGAAAAACTGTTTTTT | CASSQDKTGDEKLFF
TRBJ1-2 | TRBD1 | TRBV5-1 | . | TGCGCCAGCAGCGATTACCACAGGGGAGACTATGGCTACACCTTC | CASSDYHRGDYGYTF
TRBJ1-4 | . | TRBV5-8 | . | TGTGCCAGCAGCTTGGCGGTTGCAGGGTTGGATGAAAAACTGTTTTTT | CASSLAVAGLDEKLFF
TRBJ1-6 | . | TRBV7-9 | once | TGTGCCAGCAGCCCCTCATGGGCAGCCAACCGGAATTCACCCCTCCACTTT | CASSPSWAANRNSPLHF
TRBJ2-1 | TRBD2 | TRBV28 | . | TGTGCCAGCAGTTTAATTGGCGGGGGGAGGAATGAGCAGTTCTTC | CASSLIGGGRNEQFF